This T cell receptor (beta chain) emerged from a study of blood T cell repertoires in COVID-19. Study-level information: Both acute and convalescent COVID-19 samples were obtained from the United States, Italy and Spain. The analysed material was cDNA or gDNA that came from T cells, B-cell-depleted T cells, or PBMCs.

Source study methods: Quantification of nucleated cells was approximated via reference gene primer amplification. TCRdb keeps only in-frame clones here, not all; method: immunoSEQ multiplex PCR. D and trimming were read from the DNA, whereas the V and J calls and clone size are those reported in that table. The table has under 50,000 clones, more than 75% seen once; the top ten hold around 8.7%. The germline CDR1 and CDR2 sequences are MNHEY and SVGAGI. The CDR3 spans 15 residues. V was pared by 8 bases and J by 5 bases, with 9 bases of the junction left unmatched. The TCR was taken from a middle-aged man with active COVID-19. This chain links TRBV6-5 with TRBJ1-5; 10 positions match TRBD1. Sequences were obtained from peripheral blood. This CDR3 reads CASGWTGTGDQPQHF. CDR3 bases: TGTGCCAGCGGGTGGACCGGGACAGGGGATCAGCCCCAGCATTTT.